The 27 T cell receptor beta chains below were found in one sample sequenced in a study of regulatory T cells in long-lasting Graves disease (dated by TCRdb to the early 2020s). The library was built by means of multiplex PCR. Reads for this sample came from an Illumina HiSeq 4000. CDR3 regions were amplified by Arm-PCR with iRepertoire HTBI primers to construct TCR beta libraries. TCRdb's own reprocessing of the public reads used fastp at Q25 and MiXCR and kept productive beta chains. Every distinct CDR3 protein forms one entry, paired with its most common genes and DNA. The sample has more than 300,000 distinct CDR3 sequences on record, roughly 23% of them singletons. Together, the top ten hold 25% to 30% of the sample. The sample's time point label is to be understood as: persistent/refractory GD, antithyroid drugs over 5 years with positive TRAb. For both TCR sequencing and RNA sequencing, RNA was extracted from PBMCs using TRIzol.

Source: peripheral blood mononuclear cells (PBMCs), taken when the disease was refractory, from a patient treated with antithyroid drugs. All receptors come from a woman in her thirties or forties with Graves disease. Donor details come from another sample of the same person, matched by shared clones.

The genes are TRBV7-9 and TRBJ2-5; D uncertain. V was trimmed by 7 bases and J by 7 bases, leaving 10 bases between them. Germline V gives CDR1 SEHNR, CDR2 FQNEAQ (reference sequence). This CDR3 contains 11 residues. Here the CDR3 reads CASTDRGTQYF. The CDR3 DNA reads TGTGCCAGCACCGACCGCGGGACCCAGTACTTC.

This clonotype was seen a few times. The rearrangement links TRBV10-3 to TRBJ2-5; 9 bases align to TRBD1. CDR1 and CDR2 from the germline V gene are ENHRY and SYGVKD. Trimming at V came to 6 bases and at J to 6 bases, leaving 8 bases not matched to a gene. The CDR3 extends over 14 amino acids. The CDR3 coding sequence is TGTGCCATCAGGGGGACAGGGACGGCTAAGACCCAGTACTTC. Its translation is CAIRGTGTAKTQYF.

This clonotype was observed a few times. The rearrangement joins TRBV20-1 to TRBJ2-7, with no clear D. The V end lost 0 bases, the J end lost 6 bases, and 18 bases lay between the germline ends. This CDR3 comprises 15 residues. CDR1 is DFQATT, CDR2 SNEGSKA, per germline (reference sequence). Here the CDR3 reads CSARDRAATPSEQYF. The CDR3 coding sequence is TGCAGTGCTAGAGATCGGGCGGCTACCCCTTCCGAGCAGTACTTC.

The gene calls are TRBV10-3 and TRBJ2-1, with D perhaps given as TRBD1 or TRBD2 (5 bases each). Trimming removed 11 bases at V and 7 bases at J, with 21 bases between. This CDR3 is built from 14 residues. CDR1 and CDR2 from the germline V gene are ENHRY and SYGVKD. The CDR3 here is CAVSWGREGNEQFF. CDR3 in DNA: TGTGCCGTGAGTTGGGGACGAGAAGGGAATGAGCAGTTCTTC.

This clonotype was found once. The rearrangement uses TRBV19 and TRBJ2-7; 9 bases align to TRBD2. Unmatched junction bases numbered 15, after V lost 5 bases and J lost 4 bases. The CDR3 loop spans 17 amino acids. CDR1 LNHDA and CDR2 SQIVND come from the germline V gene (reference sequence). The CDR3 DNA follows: TGTGCCAGTAGTCTTCACCATATAGCGGGAGATAAGTACGAGCAGTACTTC. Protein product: CASSLHHIAGDKYEQYF.

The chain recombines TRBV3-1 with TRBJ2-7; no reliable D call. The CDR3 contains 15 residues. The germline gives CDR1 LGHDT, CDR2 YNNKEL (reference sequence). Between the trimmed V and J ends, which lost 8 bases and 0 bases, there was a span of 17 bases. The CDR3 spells CASFSGWRPSYEQYF. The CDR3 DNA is TGTGCCAGCTTCTCTGGTTGGCGCCCCTCCTACGAGCAGTACTTC.

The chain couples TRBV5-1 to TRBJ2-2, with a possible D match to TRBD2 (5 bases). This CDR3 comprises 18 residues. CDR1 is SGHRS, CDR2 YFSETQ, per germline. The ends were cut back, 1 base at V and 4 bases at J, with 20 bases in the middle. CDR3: CASSLPAGRDYGTGELFF. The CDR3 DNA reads TGCGCCAGCAGCTTGCCTGCAGGCCGCGACTACGGCACCGGGGAGCTGTTTTTT.

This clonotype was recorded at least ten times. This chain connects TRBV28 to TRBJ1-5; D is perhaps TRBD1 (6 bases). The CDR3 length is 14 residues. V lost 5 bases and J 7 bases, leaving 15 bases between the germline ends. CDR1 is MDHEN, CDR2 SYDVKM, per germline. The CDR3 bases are TGTGCCAGCAGTCCAACAGGGCCGGGACAGCCCCAGCATTTT. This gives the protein CASSPTGPGQPQHF.

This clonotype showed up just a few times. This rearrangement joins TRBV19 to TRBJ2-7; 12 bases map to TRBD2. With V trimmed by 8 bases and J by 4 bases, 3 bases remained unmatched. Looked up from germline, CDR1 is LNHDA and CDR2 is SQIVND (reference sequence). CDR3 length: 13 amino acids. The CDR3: CASATSGRYEQYF. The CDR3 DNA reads TGTGCCAGTGCCACTAGCGGGAGGTACGAGCAGTACTTC.

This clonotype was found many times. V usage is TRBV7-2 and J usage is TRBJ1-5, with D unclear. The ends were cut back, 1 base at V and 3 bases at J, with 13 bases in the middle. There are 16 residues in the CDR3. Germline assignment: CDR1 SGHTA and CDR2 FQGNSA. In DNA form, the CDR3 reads TGTGCCAGCAGCTTAGTAGGGCGCGGGTTCAATCAGCCCCAGCATTTT. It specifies CASSLVGRGFNQPQHF.

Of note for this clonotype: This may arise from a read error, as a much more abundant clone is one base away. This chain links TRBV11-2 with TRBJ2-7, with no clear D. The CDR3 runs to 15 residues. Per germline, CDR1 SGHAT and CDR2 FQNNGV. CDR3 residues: CASSLVGDGRLEQCF. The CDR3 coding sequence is TGTGCCAGCAGCTTAGTGGGCGACGGCAGATTAGAGCAGTGCTTC. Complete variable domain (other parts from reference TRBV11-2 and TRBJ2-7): EAGVAQSPRYKIIEKRQSVAFWCNPISGHATLYWYQQILGQGPKLLIQFQNNGVVDDSQLPKDRFSAERLKGVDSTLKIQPAKLEDSAVYLCASSLVGDGRLEQCFGPGTRLTVT.

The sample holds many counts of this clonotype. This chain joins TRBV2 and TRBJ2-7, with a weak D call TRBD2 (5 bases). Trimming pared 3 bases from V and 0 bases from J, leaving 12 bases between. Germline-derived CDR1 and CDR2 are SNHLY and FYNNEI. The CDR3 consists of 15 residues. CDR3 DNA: TGTGCCAGCAGTGATCTCGGGGAATTCTCCTACGAGCAGTACTTC. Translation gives CASSDLGEFSYEQYF.

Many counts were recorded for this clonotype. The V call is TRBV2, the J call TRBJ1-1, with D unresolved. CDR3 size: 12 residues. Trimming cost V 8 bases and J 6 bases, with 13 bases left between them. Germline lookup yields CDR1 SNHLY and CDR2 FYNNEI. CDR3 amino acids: CASVQRASEAFF. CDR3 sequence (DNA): TGTGCCAGCGTGCAAAGGGCGTCTGAAGCTTTCTTT.

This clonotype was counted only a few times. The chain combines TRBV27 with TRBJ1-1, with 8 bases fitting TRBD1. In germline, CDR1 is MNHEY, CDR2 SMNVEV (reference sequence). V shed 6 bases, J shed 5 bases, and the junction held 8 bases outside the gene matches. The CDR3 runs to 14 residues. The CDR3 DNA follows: TGTGCCAGCAGCCTCAGGGGGCGGGGGACTGAAGCTTTCTTT. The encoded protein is CASSLRGRGTEAFF.

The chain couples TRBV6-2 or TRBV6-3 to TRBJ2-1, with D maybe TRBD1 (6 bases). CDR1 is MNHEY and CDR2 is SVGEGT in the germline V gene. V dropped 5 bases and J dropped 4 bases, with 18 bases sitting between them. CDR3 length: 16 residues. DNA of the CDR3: TGTGCCAGCAGTAAAGCGAATCAGGGACAATACAATGAGCAGTTCTTC. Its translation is CASSKANQGQYNEQFF.

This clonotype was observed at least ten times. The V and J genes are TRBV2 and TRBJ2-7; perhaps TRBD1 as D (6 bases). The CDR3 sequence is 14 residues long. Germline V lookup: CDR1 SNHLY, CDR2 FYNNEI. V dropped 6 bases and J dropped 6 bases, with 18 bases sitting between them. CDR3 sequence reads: CASSKRGKESEQYF. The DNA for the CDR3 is TGTGCCAGCAGCAAAAGGGGGAAAGAGAGCGAGCAGTACTTC.

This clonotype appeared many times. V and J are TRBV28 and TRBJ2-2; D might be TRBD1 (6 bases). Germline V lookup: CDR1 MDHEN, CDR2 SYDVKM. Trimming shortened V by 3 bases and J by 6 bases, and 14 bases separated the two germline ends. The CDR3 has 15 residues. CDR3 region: CASSFRGSLSGELFF. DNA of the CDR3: TGTGCCAGCAGTTTCAGGGGATCTCTTTCCGGGGAGCTGTTTTTT.

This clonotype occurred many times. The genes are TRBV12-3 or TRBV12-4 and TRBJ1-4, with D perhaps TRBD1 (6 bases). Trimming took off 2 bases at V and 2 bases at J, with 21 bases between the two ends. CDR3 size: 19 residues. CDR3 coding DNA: TGTGCCAGCAGTTTACCCTACGACAGGAGGGAGGGCACTAATGAAAAACTGTTTTTT. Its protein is CASSLPYDRREGTNEKLFF.

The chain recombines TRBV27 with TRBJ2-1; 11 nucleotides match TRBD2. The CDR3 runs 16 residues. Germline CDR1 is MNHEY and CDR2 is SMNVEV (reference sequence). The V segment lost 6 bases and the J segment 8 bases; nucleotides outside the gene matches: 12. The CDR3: CASRLAGARDLDEQFF. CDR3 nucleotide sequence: TGTGCCAGCAGACTAGCGGGAGCTCGAGACTTGGATGAGCAGTTCTTC.

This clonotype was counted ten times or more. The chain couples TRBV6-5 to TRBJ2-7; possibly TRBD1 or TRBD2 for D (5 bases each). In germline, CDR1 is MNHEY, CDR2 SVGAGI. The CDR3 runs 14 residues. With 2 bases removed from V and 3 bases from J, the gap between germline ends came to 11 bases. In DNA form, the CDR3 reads TGTGCCAGCAGTTACATAAATGGGGGCTACGAGCAGTACTTC. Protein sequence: CASSYINGGYEQYF.

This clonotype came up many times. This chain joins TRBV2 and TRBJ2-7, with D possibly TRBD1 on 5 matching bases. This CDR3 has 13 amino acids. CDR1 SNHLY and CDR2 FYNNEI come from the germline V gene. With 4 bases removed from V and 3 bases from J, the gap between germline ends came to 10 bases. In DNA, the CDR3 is TGTGCCAGCAGTGCGACAGATTACTACGAGCAGTACTTC. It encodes CASSATDYYEQYF.

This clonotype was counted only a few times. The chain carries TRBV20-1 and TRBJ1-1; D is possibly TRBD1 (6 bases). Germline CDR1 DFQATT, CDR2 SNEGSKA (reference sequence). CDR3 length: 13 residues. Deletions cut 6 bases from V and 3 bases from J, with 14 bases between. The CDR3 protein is CSARTAADTEAFF. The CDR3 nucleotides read TGCAGTGCGCGGACAGCGGCGGACACTGAAGCTTTCTTT.

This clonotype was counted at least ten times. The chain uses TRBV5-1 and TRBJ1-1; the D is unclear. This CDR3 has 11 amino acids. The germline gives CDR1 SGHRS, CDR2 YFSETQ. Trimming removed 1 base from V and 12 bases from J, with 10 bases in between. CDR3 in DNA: TGCGCCAGCAGCTTGCCCCCGCGCCCTTTCTTT. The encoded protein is CASSLPPRPFF.

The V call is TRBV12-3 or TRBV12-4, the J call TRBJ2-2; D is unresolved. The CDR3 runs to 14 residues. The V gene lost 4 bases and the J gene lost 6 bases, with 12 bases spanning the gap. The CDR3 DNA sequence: TGTGCCAGCAGTTGGGGTTCTTCATCCGGGGAGCTGTTTTTT. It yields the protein CASSWGSSSGELFF.

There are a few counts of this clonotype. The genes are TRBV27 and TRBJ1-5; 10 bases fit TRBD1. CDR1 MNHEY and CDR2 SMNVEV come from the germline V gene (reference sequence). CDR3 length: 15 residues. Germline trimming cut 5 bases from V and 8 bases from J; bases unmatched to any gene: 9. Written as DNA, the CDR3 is TGTGCCAGCAGTGTAGGACAGGGGGTCATTAAGCCCCAGCATTTT. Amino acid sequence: CASSVGQGVIKPQHF.

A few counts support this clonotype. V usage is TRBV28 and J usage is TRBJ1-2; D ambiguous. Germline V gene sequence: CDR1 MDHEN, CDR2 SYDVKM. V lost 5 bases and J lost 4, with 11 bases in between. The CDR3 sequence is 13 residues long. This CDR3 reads CASSQTWGYGYTF. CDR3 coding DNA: TGTGCCAGCAGTCAGACCTGGGGCTATGGCTACACCTTC.

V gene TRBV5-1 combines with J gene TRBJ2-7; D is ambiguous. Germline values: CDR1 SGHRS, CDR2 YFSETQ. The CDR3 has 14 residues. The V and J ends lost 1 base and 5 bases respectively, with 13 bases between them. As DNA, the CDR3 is TGCGCCAGCAGCTTGTGGGGTTTTGAAAACGAGCAGTACTTC. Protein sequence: CASSLWGFENEQYF.